This is a list of T cell receptor beta chains from one sample in a study of regulatory T cells in long-lasting Graves disease. From the multiplex PCR reads, TCRdb called clonotypes with MiXCR, one entry per CDR3 protein. Found here are hundreds of thousands of distinct CDR3 sequences, 13% of them singletons; the top ten hold roughly 9.7%. In addition, the sample was reused for a study of T cells in Graves' hyperthyroidism and ophthalmopathy.

Sequencing was performed on peripheral blood mononuclear cells (PBMCs), taken at new diagnosis, from a patient treated with antithyroid drugs. The receptors derive from a man aged 30 to 45 with Graves disease. Each CDR3 is given with its conserved first and last residue. A D gene is named only where the DNA matches it firmly. Clone size is not always given. Where it is, it says once, few, many or a class for expanded clones.

d_call: .; j_call: TRBJ1-1; v_call: TRBV30; clone_size: few; cdr3_nt: TGTGCCGGCAATCGAAAGAACACTGAAGCTTTCTTT; cdr3_aa: CAGNRKNTEAFF
d_call: TRBD2; j_call: TRBJ2-7; v_call: TRBV5-1; clone_size: .; cdr3_nt: TGCGCCAGCAGCTACGGACTAGCGGGCTACGAGCAGTACTTC; cdr3_aa: CASSYGLAGYEQYF
d_call: .; j_call: TRBJ1-6; v_call: TRBV19; clone_size: few; cdr3_nt: TGTGCCAGTACCATCACCACAGGGACGGCACCCCTCCACTTT; cdr3_aa: CASTITTGTAPLHF
d_call: .; j_call: TRBJ1-2; v_call: TRBV27; clone_size: many; cdr3_nt: TGTGCCAGCAGCCCTACGAGGGCCCTGGGTGGCTACACCTTC; cdr3_aa: CASSPTRALGGYTF
d_call: .; j_call: TRBJ2-7; v_call: TRBV12-3/TRBV12-4; clone_size: many; cdr3_nt: TGTGCCAGCAGTTTGGCAGCGACTTACGAGCAGTACTTC; cdr3_aa: CASSLAATYEQYF
d_call: .; j_call: TRBJ2-1; v_call: TRBV11-3; clone_size: many; cdr3_nt: TGTGCCAGCAGCACACCGACTAGTCCGGAGCAGTTCTTC; cdr3_aa: CASSTPTSPEQFF
d_call: .; j_call: TRBJ1-5; v_call: TRBV29-1; clone_size: .; cdr3_nt: TGCAGCGTTGAGGTGGGCGTGGGTCAGCCCCAGCATTTT; cdr3_aa: CSVEVGVGQPQHF
d_call: .; j_call: TRBJ2-3; v_call: TRBV12-3/TRBV12-4; clone_size: many; cdr3_nt: TGTGCCAGCAGTTTGGCCGGGTCGGGGGATACGCAGTATTTT; cdr3_aa: CASSLAGSGDTQYF
d_call: .; j_call: TRBJ2-5; v_call: TRBV30; clone_size: many; cdr3_nt: TGTGCCTGGATAGTGGGAGAGACCCAGTACTTC; cdr3_aa: CAWIVGETQYF
d_call: .; j_call: TRBJ2-5; v_call: TRBV12-3/TRBV12-4; clone_size: many; cdr3_nt: TGTGCCAGCGGGTTTCGGGCGGGTCGAGAGACCCAGTACTTC; cdr3_aa: CASGFRAGRETQYF
d_call: TRBD2; j_call: TRBJ2-1; v_call: TRBV7-9; clone_size: many; cdr3_nt: TGTGCCACCCCGGGCCCATCAGCGGGAACTAATGAGCAGTTCTTC; cdr3_aa: CATPGPSAGTNEQFF
d_call: .; j_call: TRBJ2-7; v_call: TRBV27; clone_size: many; cdr3_nt: TGTGCCAGCAGCCCCCGGGGTAGTTCCTACGAGCAGTACTTC; cdr3_aa: CASSPRGSSYEQYF
d_call: TRBD2; j_call: TRBJ2-1; v_call: TRBV20-1; clone_size: many; cdr3_nt: TGCAGTTCGTGGACTAGCGGGACTCCCTTTGATAATGAGCAGTTCTTC; cdr3_aa: CSSWTSGTPFDNEQFF
d_call: TRBD2; j_call: TRBJ2-3; v_call: TRBV9; clone_size: .; cdr3_nt: TGTGCCAGCAGCGTAGCAACAGCGGGAGTTGGTACGCAGTATTTT; cdr3_aa: CASSVATAGVGTQYF
d_call: .; j_call: TRBJ2-5; v_call: TRBV20-1; clone_size: many; cdr3_nt: TGCACTGAAGGCGAGGAGACCCAGTACTTC; cdr3_aa: CTEGEETQYF
d_call: TRBD1; j_call: TRBJ1-3; v_call: TRBV6-1; clone_size: many; cdr3_nt: TGTGCCAGCAGATCAGCCGAGGGACAGGAGACCGGAAACACCATATATTTT; cdr3_aa: CASRSAEGQETGNTIYF
d_call: TRBD1; j_call: TRBJ2-2; v_call: TRBV7-3; clone_size: many; cdr3_nt: TGTGCCAGCAGCAACCTGGGACAGGCCTCGAACACCGGGGAGCTGTTTTTT; cdr3_aa: CASSNLGQASNTGELFF
d_call: TRBD1; j_call: TRBJ1-2; v_call: TRBV9; clone_size: few; cdr3_nt: TGTGCCAGCAGCGTATCTCCGGGACAGGTTAACTATGGCTACACCTTC; cdr3_aa: CASSVSPGQVNYGYTF
d_call: .; j_call: TRBJ1-2; v_call: TRBV7-9; clone_size: many; cdr3_nt: TGTGCCAGCAGCTTAGAGGTCAGGCCGTATGGCTACACCTTC; cdr3_aa: CASSLEVRPYGYTF
d_call: TRBD2; j_call: TRBJ2-1; v_call: TRBV27; clone_size: .; cdr3_nt: TGCGCCAGCAGTTCCCTAGCGGGAGTGTCGAATGAGCAGTTCTTC; cdr3_aa: CASSSLAGVSNEQFF
d_call: .; j_call: TRBJ1-5; v_call: TRBV27; clone_size: few; cdr3_nt: TGTGCCAGCAGTTTACGTGGGGACAATCAGCCCCAGCATTTT; cdr3_aa: CASSLRGDNQPQHF
d_call: TRBD2; j_call: TRBJ2-3; v_call: TRBV29-1; clone_size: many; cdr3_nt: TGCAGCGGTGAGCGGGAGGGCACAGATACGCAGTATTTT; cdr3_aa: CSGEREGTDTQYF
d_call: .; j_call: TRBJ1-1; v_call: TRBV11-2; clone_size: many; cdr3_nt: TGTGCCAGCAGCTTAGGGTATCGGACCAGGAACACTGAAGCTTTCTTT; cdr3_aa: CASSLGYRTRNTEAFF
d_call: TRBD1; j_call: TRBJ2-6; v_call: TRBV27; clone_size: many; cdr3_nt: TGTGCCAGCAGACCGACAGGGGCTGGGGCCAACGTCCTGACTTTC; cdr3_aa: CASRPTGAGANVLTF
d_call: .; j_call: TRBJ2-1; v_call: TRBV2; clone_size: few; cdr3_nt: TGTGCCAGCAAGAAAGGGTATGAGCAGTTCTTC; cdr3_aa: CASKKGYEQFF
d_call: TRBD2; j_call: TRBJ2-7; v_call: TRBV12-5; clone_size: many; cdr3_nt: TGTGCTAGTGGGGGACTAGCGGTATACGAGCAGTACTTC; cdr3_aa: CASGGLAVYEQYF
d_call: TRBD2; j_call: TRBJ2-3; v_call: TRBV2; clone_size: many; cdr3_nt: TGTGCCAGTCGCCGCGGGAGAAGCACAGATACGCAGTATTTT; cdr3_aa: CASRRGRSTDTQYF
d_call: .; j_call: TRBJ2-7; v_call: TRBV20-1; clone_size: few; cdr3_nt: TGCAGTGCTAGTGTGGGGCCATACGAGCAGTACTTC; cdr3_aa: CSASVGPYEQYF
d_call: .; j_call: TRBJ1-4; v_call: TRBV29-1; clone_size: many; cdr3_nt: TGCAGCGTTAGAGAACAGAGTGAAAAACTGTTTTTT; cdr3_aa: CSVREQSEKLFF
d_call: .; j_call: TRBJ1-1; v_call: TRBV28; clone_size: .; cdr3_nt: TGTGCCAGCAGTCGGGCTCCGGGGGCGCGGGCTGAAGCTTTCTTT; cdr3_aa: CASSRAPGARAEAFF
d_call: .; j_call: TRBJ1-2; v_call: TRBV28; clone_size: few; cdr3_nt: TGTGCCAGCAGTTTAGAAGGGGTGGATGGCTACACCTTC; cdr3_aa: CASSLEGVDGYTF
d_call: .; j_call: TRBJ1-1; v_call: TRBV19; clone_size: many; cdr3_nt: TGTGCCAGTGAGGACACTGAAGCTTTCTTT; cdr3_aa: CASEDTEAFF
d_call: .; j_call: TRBJ2-7; v_call: TRBV28; clone_size: many; cdr3_nt: TGTGCCAGCAGCCCCAGGGACTCCGATTGGCTATCCGAGCAGTACTTC; cdr3_aa: CASSPRDSDWLSEQYF
d_call: TRBD1; j_call: TRBJ2-3; v_call: TRBV3-1; clone_size: many; cdr3_nt: TGTGCCAGCAGCGACCCGGGACAGGGGATCGCAGATACGCAGTATTTT; cdr3_aa: CASSDPGQGIADTQYF
d_call: TRBD1; j_call: TRBJ2-5; v_call: TRBV11-3; clone_size: many; cdr3_nt: TGTGCCAGCAGCCCCGGGACAGGGTGGAACCAAGAGACCCAGTACTTC; cdr3_aa: CASSPGTGWNQETQYF
d_call: .; j_call: TRBJ2-7; v_call: TRBV2; clone_size: many; cdr3_nt: TGTGCCAGCACCAACCAGAACGAGCAGTACTTC; cdr3_aa: CASTNQNEQYF
d_call: TRBD1; j_call: TRBJ1-1; v_call: TRBV5-1; clone_size: many; cdr3_nt: TGCGCCAGCAGCCGAGGGACAGTGGGAATGAACACTGAAGCTTTCTTT; cdr3_aa: CASSRGTVGMNTEAFF
d_call: .; j_call: TRBJ2-1; v_call: TRBV29-1; clone_size: .; cdr3_nt: TGCAGCGTTGAGTCTGGGGCCAGACCGTTCTTC; cdr3_aa: CSVESGARPFF
d_call: TRBD2; j_call: TRBJ2-5; v_call: TRBV15; clone_size: .; cdr3_nt: TGTGCCACCAGCAGAGCCGGGACTAACGAAGAGACCCAGTACTTC; cdr3_aa: CATSRAGTNEETQYF
d_call: .; j_call: TRBJ2-1; v_call: TRBV6-2/TRBV6-3; clone_size: many; cdr3_nt: TGTGCCAGCAGTGCCTCAGGGGTGAGCTCCTACAATGAGCAGTTCTTC; cdr3_aa: CASSASGVSSYNEQFF
d_call: .; j_call: TRBJ1-5; v_call: TRBV7-2; clone_size: many; cdr3_nt: TGTGCCAGCAGCTTAGGCACGTCGGGGCCCCAGCATTTT; cdr3_aa: CASSLGTSGPQHF
d_call: .; j_call: TRBJ2-3; v_call: TRBV7-2; clone_size: many; cdr3_nt: TGTGCCAGCAGCTCCGGCCTTGGCGGAGTGAAGTATTTT; cdr3_aa: CASSSGLGGVKYF
d_call: .; j_call: TRBJ1-1; v_call: TRBV12-3/TRBV12-4; clone_size: many; cdr3_nt: TGTGCCAGCAGTTTACCGAGGGGGGGGGCTTTCTTT; cdr3_aa: CASSLPRGGAFF